What follows describes a single T cell receptor beta chain. Preparation of the TCRbeta library was carried out with unique molecular identifiers. TCRdb re-analysed the PCR reads in MiXCR, keeping a single row per CDR3 protein. The sample gives 900,000 or so distinct CDR3 sequences, around 17% of which show up once; under 6% is in the top ten. This sample is drawn from a study of T-cell reconstitution after alpha-beta-depleted transplantation in children. CDR1 and CDR2 from the germline V gene are SGHRS and YFSETQ. The length of the CDR3 is 15 residues. Between the trimmed V and J ends, which lost 5 bases and 7 bases, there was a span of 16 bases.

The chain uses TRBV5-1 and TRBJ2-6, with D tentatively TRBD2 (6 bases). The sequence derives from a male patient under 18 who had a stem cell transplant for acute lymphoblastic leukemia, so the T cells may come from the graft donor. Sequenced here: PBMCs, mostly from graft donor cells, sampled 360 days after TCRalphabeta/CD19-depleted stem cell transplant. CDR3 residues: CASSYDGRGANVLTF. In DNA, the CDR3 is TGCGCCAGCAGTTACGACGGGCGGGGAGCCAACGTCCTGACTTTC. Using reference TRBV5-1 and TRBJ2-6 for the parts outside the CDR3, the full variable domain is KAGVTQTPRYLIKTRGQQVTLSCSPISGHRSVSWYQQTPGQGLQFLFEYFSETQRNKGNFPGRFSGRQFSNSRSEMNVSTLELGDSALYLCASSYDGRGANVLTFGAGSRLTVL.